The 10 T cell receptor beta chains given below trace back to one sample, sequenced in a study of T cell responses to AZD1222 COVID-19 vaccine. The repertoire was sequenced with immunoSEQ multiplex PCR; TCRdb's copy has only in-frame clones and lacks some. This sample has about 97,000 clones, with about 90% found just once. This specimen was peripheral blood, taken on day 0 of AZD1222 vaccination. These receptors all stem from an adult in good health.

The chain joins TRBV19 to TRBJ1-4; 9 bases are a match to TRBD1. Germline V gene lookup returns CDR1 LNHDA and CDR2 SQIVND (reference sequence). The junction had 4 bases not matched to a gene; V was cut back by 4 bases and J by 7 bases. This CDR3 has 14 residues. The CDR3, as DNA: TGTGCCAGTAGTAACGGACAGGGGAGTGAAAAACTGTTTTTT. It encodes CASSNGQGSEKLFF.

The chain carries TRBV11-2 and TRBJ2-3, with 7 bases that match TRBD2. The CDR3 totals 15 residues. Germline V gives CDR1 SGHAT, CDR2 FQNNGV. V was clipped by 2 bases and J by 2 bases; unmatched bases: 4. CDR3: CASSLTSEDTDTQYF. The CDR3 DNA is TGTGCCAGCAGCTTAACTAGCGAGGACACAGATACGCAGTATTTT.

The chain employs TRBV10-1 and TRBJ1-3; TRBD1 matches 7 bases. The CDR3 runs 17 residues. J lost 8 bases, V lost 8 bases, and 21 bases had no gene match. Germline V CDR1 and CDR2: WNHNN, SYGVQD (reference sequence). CDR3 in DNA: TGCGCCAGCCCCCGTCGACAGACAGGGCACGTTCGGGACACCATATATTTT. Residues: CASPRRQTGHVRDTIYF.

The chain has TRBV6-5 and TRBJ2-7, with D perhaps matching TRBD1 (5 bases). The CDR3 is made up of 15 amino acids. V was cut by 5 bases and J by 3 bases, with 17 bases left in between. CDR1 and CDR2 from the germline V gene are MNHEY and SVGAGI. The CDR3 region is CASSIQASGNYEQYF. The CDR3 bases are TGTGCCAGCAGTATACAGGCCTCAGGGAACTACGAGCAGTACTTC.

CDR3 loop: CASSPGLAVYEQYF. The DNA for the CDR3 is TGTGCCAGCTCACCGGGACTAGCGGTTTACGAGCAGTACTTC. The V gene is TRBV18, the J gene TRBJ2-7, with 11 bases aligning to TRBD2. This CDR3 has 14 amino acids. The J segment lost 4 bases and the V segment lost 3 bases, leaving 2 bases of the junction unmatched. Germline CDR1 reads KGHSH; CDR2 reads LQKENI.

The chain carries TRBV10-3 and TRBJ2-7; D is possibly TRBD2 (6 bases). Germline CDR1 and CDR2: ENHRY and SYGVKD. The CDR3 is 14 amino acids. Trimming stripped 0 bases from V and 2 bases from J, with 8 bases between. The CDR3 DNA follows: TGTGCCATCAGTGAGTCAGAGCGGGCCTACGAGCAGTACTTC. Translated, it gives CAISESERAYEQYF.

The chain is built from TRBV5-4 and TRBJ1-1; tentative D call: TRBD1 (6 bases). The CDR3 runs to 12 residues. Germline values: CDR1 SGHNT, CDR2 YYREEE (reference sequence). The V end was cut by 9 bases, the J end by 4 bases, with 13 bases between. This CDR3 is CAMLGGFTEAFF. CDR3 coding DNA: TGTGCCATGCTGGGGGGCTTCACTGAAGCTTTCTTT.

The V gene is TRBV29-1, the J gene TRBJ2-7; D gene uncertain. The CDR3 is made up of 13 amino acids. CDR1 and CDR2 (germline): SQVTM, ANQGSEA. V was clipped by 1 base and J by 2 bases, with 9 bases between them. CDR3 residues: CSVEVGQPYEQYF. The CDR3 bases are TGCAGCGTTGAAGTCGGTCAGCCCTACGAGCAGTACTTC.

This clone was detected only once. This sequence joins TRBV5-6 and TRBJ1-2; D perhaps matches TRBD1 (6 bases). The germline V and J ends were trimmed by 0 bases and 3 bases, with 9 bases remaining between them. This CDR3 comprises 14 residues. Germline loops: CDR1 SGHDT, CDR2 YYEEEE. CDR3 coding DNA: TGTGCCAGCAGCTTGGACAGGGACTACTATGGCTACACCTTC. Protein: CASSLDRDYYGYTF.

The chain couples TRBV5-4 to TRBJ2-7; TRBD1 aligns across 9 bases. The V gene end was trimmed by 4 bases and the J gene end by 5 bases; junction bases not matched to a gene: 7. This CDR3 has 14 residues. The germline gives CDR1 SGHNT, CDR2 YYREEE (reference sequence). CDR3 amino acids: CASSRVTGGDEQYF. CDR3 sequence (DNA): TGTGCCAGCAGCCGCGTTACAGGGGGCGACGAGCAGTACTTC.